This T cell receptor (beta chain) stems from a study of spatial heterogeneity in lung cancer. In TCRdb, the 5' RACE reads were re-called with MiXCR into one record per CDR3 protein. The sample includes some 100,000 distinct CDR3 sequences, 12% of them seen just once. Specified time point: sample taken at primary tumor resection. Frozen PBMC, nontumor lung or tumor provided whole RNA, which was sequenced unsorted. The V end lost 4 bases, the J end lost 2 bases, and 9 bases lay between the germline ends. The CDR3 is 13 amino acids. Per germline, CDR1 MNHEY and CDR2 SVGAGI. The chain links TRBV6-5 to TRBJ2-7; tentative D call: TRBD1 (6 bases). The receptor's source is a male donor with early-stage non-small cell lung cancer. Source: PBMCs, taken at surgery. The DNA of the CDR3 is TGTGCCAGCAGTTCGACAGGAGCCTACGAGCAGTACTTC. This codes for CASSSTGAYEQYF.